Listed below are T cell receptor beta chains from one sample, sequenced in a study of glioma-infiltrating T cells after dendritic cell vaccination. The protocol was immunoSEQ multiplex PCR, while the TCRdb copy is restricted to in-frame clones and leaves out a portion. The sample consists of about 92,000 clones, over 75% of them appearing once. This sample comprised blood, obtained before dendritic cell vaccination. These receptors were collected from a human donor with glioblastoma. The conserved cysteine and the conserved F or W are not part of the CDR3 here. Fields, in order: V gene, clone size, CDR3 protein. Clone size is given for some rows only: seen once, a few or many times, or a class if the clone is expanded.

>TRBV11-2|-
ASSFPPSGGNNEQF
>TRBV18|-
ASSPDSLNSPLH
>TRBV15|-
ATSRATGGGGELF
>TRBV7-2|-
ASSLGSGGATDTQY
>TRBV7-9|few
ASSLGRVSGNTIY
>TRBV4-1|-
ASSQDDRRAGGPEQY
>TRBV5-6|-
ASSFLLSSGGTYNEQF
>TRBV5-4|-
ASSLGGDFYEQY
>TRBV7-9|-
ASSLPGGNEKLF
>TRBV18|-
ASSPYLGQGVETQY
>TRBV29-1|-
SVVVDSGNTIY
>TRBV9|-
ASSVPNDAGADNEQF
>TRBV11-2|once
ASSLGQGLTYGYT
>TRBV2|-
ASSDSSGAGYT
>TRBV28|-
ASSLGRTGDNEQF
>TRBV28|-
ASSGTVPRHNEQF
>TRBV2|-
ASSGAGSSYEQY
>TRBV5-1|-
ASRMTDSYEQY
>TRBV27|-
ASNPQKGVNTEAF
>TRBV19|few
ASRKKGNRASNQPQH
>TRBV28|-
ASSFGGANSYEQY
>TRBV6-5|-
ASSSWGDGYT
>TRBV7-3|-
ASSLTHGSSYEQY
>TRBV30|few
AWSPSSDGRYGYT
>TRBV7-6|-
ASSLVASGIREQY
>TRBV5-1|-
ASSLARQGTHSNYGYT
>TRBV9|-
ASSVEGTELYEQY
>TRBV10-3|-
AISYGGAVADYEQY
>TRBV9|-
ASSPWDRGIEKLF
>TRBV5-1|-
ASSLDGLPLYEQY
>TRBV7-3|-
ASSLESRGRGETQY
>TRBV19|-
ASSIGGNTEAF
>TRBV2|-
ASSVDLAVTEAF
>TRBV5-1|-
ASSPSTGTSGGAGYNEQF
>TRBV5-4|-
ASSADRGGTGELF